This entry is about one T cell receptor beta chain. The sample originates from a study of cytomegalovirus exposure and HLA in healthy donors. The germline V gene has CDR1 SGHDT and CDR2 YYEEEE. V lost 3 bases, J lost 3 bases, and 9 bases lay in between. The CDR3 has 13 residues. Healthy bone marrow donors formed the donor group. Primers for the PCR totalled 60 Vbeta and 13 Jbeta. Sequencing used immunoSEQ multiplex PCR; TCRdb keeps in-frame clones, though not all of them. The sample consists of under 300,000 clones, 80% to 85% of them appearing once. The chain has TRBV5-6 and TRBJ1-1; D gene unclear. This clonotype originated in a woman aged 55-69 years in good health and CMV-seropositive. What was sequenced was PBMCs. For the CDR3, the DNA is TGTGCCAGCAGCTACCTGGGAGACACTGAAGCTTTCTTT. Residues: CASSYLGDTEAFF.